Shown below are 23 T cell receptor beta chains from a single sample sequenced in a study of blood T cell repertoires in COVID-19. Clones were sequenced by immunoSEQ multiplex PCR, and TCRdb holds only the in-frame ones, with some missing. Among some 130,000 clones listed, roughly 83% were seen once. The sequenced sample consisted of PBMCs or T cells enriched from blood (not recorded which). The receptors were gathered from a man aged 40-55 years with acute COVID-19.

This clone is a singleton in its sample. This chain connects TRBV5-1 to TRBJ1-6; D gene unclear. The CDR3 consists of 14 residues. Germline lookup yields CDR1 SGHRS and CDR2 YFSETQ. Trimming shortened V by 0 bases and J by 9 bases, and 10 bases separated the two germline ends. In nucleotides, the CDR3 is TGCGCCAGCAGCTTGGTGGCTGAGGGTTCACCCCTCCACTTT. This encodes CASSLVAEGSPLHF.

This clone came up once. The gene calls are TRBV7-2 and TRBJ2-7; D is perhaps TRBD2 (5 bases). Germline lookup yields CDR1 SGHTA and CDR2 FQGNSA. Trimming stripped 5 bases from V and 2 bases from J, with 13 bases between. The CDR3 extends over 14 amino acids. The CDR3, as DNA: TGTGCCAGCAGCCTTGGAGCGGCGACCTACGAGCAGTACTTC. Translating it yields CASSLGAATYEQYF.

V is TRBV4-3 and J is TRBJ2-3; D is possibly TRBD2 (5 bases). CDR1 LGHNA and CDR2 YSLEER come from the germline V gene. V gave up 2 bases and J gave up 0 bases, with 12 bases separating them. There are 16 residues in the CDR3. The chain's CDR3 is CASSQQGRGSTDTQYF. As DNA, the CDR3 is TGCGCCAGCAGCCAACAAGGACGGGGTAGCACAGATACGCAGTATTTT.

J is TRBJ2-2 and V is TRBV19, with D perhaps TRBD1 (5 bases). CDR1 LNHDA and CDR2 SQIVND come from the germline V gene (reference sequence). This CDR3 comprises 16 residues. Deletions cut 0 bases from V and 3 bases from J, with 11 bases between. CDR3: CASSIDLDTDTGELFF. The CDR3 region has the DNA TGTGCCAGTAGTATAGATCTGGACACCGACACCGGGGAGCTGTTTTTT.

The rearrangement links TRBV5-1 to TRBJ1-3, with D uncertain. The V gene lost 0 bases and the J gene lost 0 bases, with 13 bases spanning the gap. The germline gives CDR1 SGHRS, CDR2 YFSETQ. This CDR3 contains 17 residues. The CDR3 loop reads CASSLGGGTNSGNTIYF. CDR3 coding DNA: TGCGCCAGCAGCTTGGGGGGAGGCACCAACTCTGGAAACACCATATATTTT.

The V call is TRBV7-6, the J call TRBJ2-1; the D gene is possibly TRBD2 (5 bases). The CDR3 is 13 amino acids. V lost 3 bases, J lost 8 bases, and 11 bases lay in between. Germline V gene lookup returns CDR1 SGHVS and CDR2 FNYEAQ. The CDR3 loop reads CASSFSRGYEQFF. In DNA form, the CDR3 reads TGTGCCAGCAGCTTCAGCAGAGGGTATGAGCAGTTCTTC.

The chain couples TRBV3-1 (or the pseudogene TRBV3-2) to TRBJ2-5; 9 bases fit TRBD2. The CDR3 has 16 amino acids. Trimming took 1 base from V and 1 from J; bases not matched to a gene: 4. Germline V gene data show CDR1 as LGHDT and CDR2 as YNNKEL (reference sequence). The CDR3 region is CASSQGISGGQETQYF. The CDR3 DNA reads as TGTGCCAGCAGCCAAGGGATTAGCGGGGGCCAAGAGACCCAGTACTTC.

V gene TRBV5-5 combines with J gene TRBJ1-1; D is perhaps TRBD1 (6 bases). This CDR3 is 14 amino acids long. V lost 0 bases to trimming and J lost 7 bases, with 13 bases between them. The V gene's germline CDR1 is SGHKS and CDR2 YYEKEE (reference sequence). The CDR3 sequence: CASSLGPDSREAFF. CDR3 DNA: TGTGCCAGCAGCTTGGGCCCGGACAGCCGTGAAGCTTTCTTT.

The chain employs TRBV13 and TRBJ2-1; 9 bases are shared with TRBD2. Trimming cost V 5 bases and J 6 bases; bases outside gene matches: 11. The length of the CDR3 is 16 residues. Germline CDR1 reads PRHDT; CDR2 reads FYEKMQ (reference sequence). The CDR3 here is CASSTSRTSVGNEQFF. CDR3 nucleotide sequence: TGTGCCAGCAGCACATCGCGGACTAGCGTGGGCAATGAGCAGTTCTTC.

The V gene is TRBV15, the J gene TRBJ2-7, with 8 bases that match TRBD1. CDR3 length: 18 residues. V trimming: 0 bases; J trimming: 0 bases; junction bases outside the gene matches: 10. CDR1 and CDR2 from the germline V gene are LNHNV and YYDKDF (reference sequence). CDR3 bases: TGTGCCACCAGCAGAGAACTGGAAGGACAGGGCGTCTCCTACGAGCAGTACTTC. Its translation is CATSRELEGQGVSYEQYF. The full variable domain, rest sourced from reference TRBV15 and TRBJ2-7, is DAMVIQNPRYQVTQFGKPVTLSCSQTLNHNVMYWYQQKSSQAPKLLFHYYDKDFNNEADTPDNFQSRRPNTSFCFLDIRSPGLGDTAMYLCATSRELEGQGVSYEQYFGPGTRLTVT.

The V call is TRBV6-5, the J call TRBJ2-7; TRBD2 is a possible D gene (6 bases). The germline gives CDR1 MNHEY, CDR2 SVGAGI. This CDR3 is built from 12 residues. The V gene lost 10 bases and the J gene lost 5 bases, with 15 bases spanning the gap. The CDR3 region has the DNA TGTGCCACCCTCTCGGGGGTCCACGAGCAGTACTTC. The encoded protein is CATLSGVHEQYF.

The rearrangement uses TRBV28 and TRBJ2-7, with a weak D call TRBD2 (6 bases). The CDR3 sequence is 12 residues long. Germline CDR1 is MDHEN and CDR2 is SYDVKM. Deletions cut 6 bases from V and 6 bases from J, with 12 bases between. DNA for the CDR3: TGTGCCAGCAGGCCAGCGGGCGGCGAGCAGTACTTC. Residues: CASRPAGGEQYF.

The CDR3 DNA follows: TGTGCCAGCAGCAGACCCCGCCAGGGGGCATATAATTCACCCCTCCACTTT. Its translation: CASSRPRQGAYNSPLHF. This rearrangement joins TRBV11-2 to TRBJ1-6, with TRBD1 matching 8 bases. Germline-derived CDR1 and CDR2 are SGHAT and FQNNGV. The CDR3 totals 17 residues. V shed 5 bases, J shed 4 bases, and the junction held 10 bases outside the gene matches.

The chain joins TRBV7-2 to TRBJ2-1; 7 bases are a match to TRBD2. V dropped 4 bases and J dropped 3; count of bases not matched to a gene: 9. This CDR3 spans 16 amino acids. CDR1 SGHTA and CDR2 FQGNSA come from the germline V gene. This CDR3 reads CASSSPRGRGYNEQFF. The CDR3 DNA sequence: TGTGCCAGCAGCTCCCCCCGCGGGAGAGGCTACAATGAGCAGTTCTTC.

This sequence joins TRBV7-2 and TRBJ2-1; TRBD2 agrees at 9 bases. J lost 3 bases, V lost 2 bases, and 2 bases had no gene match. Germline values: CDR1 SGHTA, CDR2 FQGNSA. The CDR3 is 15 amino acids. The CDR3 DNA is TGTGCCAGCAGCTTACGCGGGGGGGTCTACAATGAGCAGTTCTTC. Residues: CASSLRGGVYNEQFF.

This chain connects TRBV7-9 to TRBJ1-6; weak D call: TRBD1 (6 bases). This CDR3 contains 16 residues. Germline values: CDR1 SEHNR, CDR2 FQNEAQ (reference sequence). The V and J ends lost 5 bases and 7 bases respectively, with 18 bases between them. The CDR3 region is CASSLGAGRWNSPLHF. The CDR3 DNA reads as TGTGCCAGCAGCCTGGGGGCCGGGCGATGGAATTCACCCCTCCACTTT.

The chain is built from TRBV11-2 and TRBJ2-3, with 8 bases fitting TRBD2. The CDR3 extends over 14 amino acids. CDR1 is SGHAT, CDR2 FQNNGV, per germline. V was pared by 0 bases and J by 8 bases, with 4 bases of the junction left unmatched. This CDR3 reads CASSLDSGEVTQYF. DNA of the CDR3: TGTGCCAGCAGCTTAGATAGCGGGGAGGTTACGCAGTATTTT.

CDR3 residues: CASSRAGDYGELFF. The CDR3 DNA follows: TGTGCCAGCAGTCGGGCAGGGGACTACGGGGAGCTGTTTTTT. The chain is built from TRBV2 and TRBJ2-2, with D possibly matching TRBD2 (7 bases). Per the germline V gene, CDR1 is SNHLY and CDR2 is FYNNEI. The CDR3 runs 14 residues. V was shortened by 5 bases and J by 7 bases, with 14 bases between the two germline ends.

CDR3 sequence: CASSRSPEPSTDTQYF. The CDR3 DNA reads as TGTGCCAGCTCACGGTCTCCAGAACCTAGCACAGATACGCAGTATTTT. The V call is TRBV18, the J call TRBJ2-3, with unresolved D. V lost 4 bases, J lost 0 bases, and 14 bases lay in between. This CDR3 region has 16 residues. CDR1 and CDR2 (germline): KGHSH, LQKENI.

The gene calls are TRBV3-1 (or the pseudogene TRBV3-2) and TRBJ1-1, with 9 bases aligning to TRBD1. V shed 3 bases, J shed 4 bases, and the junction held 9 bases outside the gene matches. The CDR3 is 16 amino acids. The germline gives CDR1 LGHDT, CDR2 YNNKEL (reference sequence). CDR3 sequence reads: CASSQHTGGRTTEAFF. The CDR3 DNA reads TGTGCCAGCAGCCAGCATACAGGGGGCAGGACCACTGAAGCTTTCTTT.

The chain recombines TRBV28 with TRBJ2-3, with 7 positions matching TRBD1. The germline V gene has CDR1 MDHEN and CDR2 SYDVKM. The CDR3 is 15 residues long. Trimming cost V 4 bases and J 2 bases; bases outside gene matches: 6. The CDR3 is CASSSTGQHTDTQYF. The CDR3 DNA reads TGTGCCAGCAGTTCCACGGGACAGCACACAGATACGCAGTATTTT.

This clone was seen more than once but under ten times. This chain uses TRBV4-3 with TRBJ2-1; tentatively, D is TRBD1 (6 bases). The V end was cut by 2 bases, the J end by 1 base, with 15 bases between. The CDR3 runs to 17 residues. CDR1 and CDR2 (germline): LGHNA, YSLEER. DNA for the CDR3: TGCGCCAGCAGCCAAAAGTGGGGGCTAGCATCCTACAATGAGCAGTTCTTC. This encodes CASSQKWGLASYNEQFF.

The chain uses TRBV5-1 and TRBJ2-3; TRBD2 might be the D (6 bases). The germline V gene has CDR1 SGHRS and CDR2 YFSETQ. V was trimmed by 2 bases and J by 8 bases, leaving 12 bases between them. The CDR3 spans 13 residues. The CDR3 bases are TGCGCCAGCAGCTTAGCAGGGAGGAGTACGCAGTATTTT. It is translated as CASSLAGRSTQYF.